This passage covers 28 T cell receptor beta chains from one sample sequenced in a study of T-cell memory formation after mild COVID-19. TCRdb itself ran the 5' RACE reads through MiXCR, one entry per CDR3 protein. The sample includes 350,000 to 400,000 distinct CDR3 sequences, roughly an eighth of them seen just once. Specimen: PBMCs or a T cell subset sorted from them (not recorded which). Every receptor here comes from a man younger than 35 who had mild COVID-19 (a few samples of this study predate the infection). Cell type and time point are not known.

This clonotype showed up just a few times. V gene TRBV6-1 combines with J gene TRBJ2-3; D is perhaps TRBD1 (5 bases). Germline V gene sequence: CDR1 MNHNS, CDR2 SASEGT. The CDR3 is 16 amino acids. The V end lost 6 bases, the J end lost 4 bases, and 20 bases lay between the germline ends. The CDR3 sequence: CASRIRQGAAADTQYF. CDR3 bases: TGTGCCAGCAGGATACGACAAGGGGCCGCGGCAGATACGCAGTATTTT.

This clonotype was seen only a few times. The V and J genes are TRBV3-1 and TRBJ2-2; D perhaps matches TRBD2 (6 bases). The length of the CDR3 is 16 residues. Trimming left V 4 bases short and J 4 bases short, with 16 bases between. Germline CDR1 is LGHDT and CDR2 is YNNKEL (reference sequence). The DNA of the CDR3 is TGTGCCAGCAGCCGCCAAGGAGGGGTCGGCACCGGGGAGCTGTTTTTT. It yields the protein CASSRQGGVGTGELFF.

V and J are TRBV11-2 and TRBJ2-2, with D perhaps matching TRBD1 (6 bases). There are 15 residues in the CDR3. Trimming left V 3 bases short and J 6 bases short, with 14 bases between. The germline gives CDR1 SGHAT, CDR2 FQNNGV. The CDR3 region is CASSLRGTTPGELFF. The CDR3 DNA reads TGTGCCAGCAGCTTGAGGGGGACCACGCCCGGGGAGCTGTTTTTT.

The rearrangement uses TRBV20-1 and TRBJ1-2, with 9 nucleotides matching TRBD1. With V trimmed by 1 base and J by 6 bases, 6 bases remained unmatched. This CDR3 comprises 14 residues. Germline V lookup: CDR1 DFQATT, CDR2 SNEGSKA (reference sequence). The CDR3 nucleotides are TGCAGTGCTAGAGCCGGACAGGGGAGAGATGGCTACACCTTC. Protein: CSARAGQGRDGYTF.

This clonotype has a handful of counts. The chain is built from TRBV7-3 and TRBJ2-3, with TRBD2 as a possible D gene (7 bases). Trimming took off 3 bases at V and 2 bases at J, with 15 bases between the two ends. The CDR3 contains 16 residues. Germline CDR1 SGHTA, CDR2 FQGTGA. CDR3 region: CASSLIVGGLTDTQYF. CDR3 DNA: TGTGCCAGCAGCTTGATTGTCGGGGGGCTCACAGATACGCAGTATTTT.

This chain's CDR3 is CASSLLAYNEQFF. The CDR3 nucleotides are TGTGCCAGCAGCTTATTAGCCTACAATGAGCAGTTCTTC. This rearrangement joins TRBV7-3 to TRBJ2-1; D is unclear. Germline V lookup: CDR1 SGHTA, CDR2 FQGTGA. V lost 2 bases and J 2 bases, leaving 4 bases between the germline ends. The CDR3 sequence is 13 residues long.

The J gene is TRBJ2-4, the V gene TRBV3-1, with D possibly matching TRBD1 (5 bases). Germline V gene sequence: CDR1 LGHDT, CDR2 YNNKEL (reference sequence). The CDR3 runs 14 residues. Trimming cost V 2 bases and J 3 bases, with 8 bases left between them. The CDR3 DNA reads TGTGCCAGCAGCCAACTAGACAGCAAAAACATTCAGTACTTC. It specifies CASSQLDSKNIQYF.

CDR3 DNA sequence: TGCGCCAGCAGCCAAGCTGGGCAGGGAGATGAAAAACTGTTTTTT. As protein: CASSQAGQGDEKLFF. The chain has TRBV4-1 and TRBJ1-4; a possible D gene is TRBD1 (5 bases). The length of the CDR3 is 15 residues. Germline values: CDR1 MGHRA, CDR2 YSYEKL. V lost 1 base and J 6 bases, leaving 12 bases between the germline ends.

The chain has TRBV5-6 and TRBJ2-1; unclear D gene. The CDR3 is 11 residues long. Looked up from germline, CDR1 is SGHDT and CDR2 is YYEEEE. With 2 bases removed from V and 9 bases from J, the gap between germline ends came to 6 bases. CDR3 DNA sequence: TGTGCCAGCAGCTTTGGCACTGAGCAGTTCTTC. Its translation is CASSFGTEQFF. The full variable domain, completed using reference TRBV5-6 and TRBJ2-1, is DAGVTQSPTHLIKTRGQQVTLRCSPKSGHDTVSWYQQALGQGPQFIFQYYEEEERQRGNFPDRFSGHQFPNYSSELNVNALLLGDSALYLCASSFGTEQFFGPGTRLTVL.

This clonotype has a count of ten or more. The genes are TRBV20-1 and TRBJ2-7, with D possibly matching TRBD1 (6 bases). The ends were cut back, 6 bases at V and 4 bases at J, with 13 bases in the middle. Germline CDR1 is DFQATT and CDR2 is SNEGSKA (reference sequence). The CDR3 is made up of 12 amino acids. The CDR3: CSAVQGGYEQYF. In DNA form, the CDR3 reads TGCAGTGCGGTACAGGGTGGGTACGAGCAGTACTTC.

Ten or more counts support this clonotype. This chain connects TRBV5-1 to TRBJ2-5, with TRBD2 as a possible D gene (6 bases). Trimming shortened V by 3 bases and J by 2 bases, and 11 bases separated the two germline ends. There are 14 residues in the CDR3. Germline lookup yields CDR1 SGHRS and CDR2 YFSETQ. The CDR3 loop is CASSSLGLQETQYF. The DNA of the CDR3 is TGCGCCAGCAGCTCGCTGGGACTTCAAGAGACCCAGTACTTC.

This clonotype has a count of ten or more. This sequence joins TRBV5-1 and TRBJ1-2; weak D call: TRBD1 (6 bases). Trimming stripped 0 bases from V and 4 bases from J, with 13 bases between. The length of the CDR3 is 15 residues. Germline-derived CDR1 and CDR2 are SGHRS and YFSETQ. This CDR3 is CASSLAAGVTYGYTF. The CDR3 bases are TGCGCCAGCAGCTTGGCGGCAGGGGTGACCTATGGCTACACCTTC.

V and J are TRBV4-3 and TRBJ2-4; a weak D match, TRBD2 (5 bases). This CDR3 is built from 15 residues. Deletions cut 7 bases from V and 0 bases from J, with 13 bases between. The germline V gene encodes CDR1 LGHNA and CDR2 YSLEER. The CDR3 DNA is TGCGCCAGCAACCTTACTAGGGTAGCCAAAAACATTCAGTACTTC. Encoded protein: CASNLTRVAKNIQYF.

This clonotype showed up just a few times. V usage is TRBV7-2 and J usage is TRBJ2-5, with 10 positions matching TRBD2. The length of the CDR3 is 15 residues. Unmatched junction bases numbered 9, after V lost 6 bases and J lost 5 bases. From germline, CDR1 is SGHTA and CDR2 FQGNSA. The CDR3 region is CASRHTSGDVETQYF. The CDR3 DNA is TGTGCCAGCAGACACACTAGCGGGGATGTGGAGACCCAGTACTTC.

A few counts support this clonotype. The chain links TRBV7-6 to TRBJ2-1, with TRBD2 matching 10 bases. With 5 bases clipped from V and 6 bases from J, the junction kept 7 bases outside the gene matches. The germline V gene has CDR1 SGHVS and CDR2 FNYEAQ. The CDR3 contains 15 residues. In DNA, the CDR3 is TGTGCCAGCAGCCAGGGACTAGCGAGTACCAATGAGCAGTTCTTC. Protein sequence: CASSQGLASTNEQFF.

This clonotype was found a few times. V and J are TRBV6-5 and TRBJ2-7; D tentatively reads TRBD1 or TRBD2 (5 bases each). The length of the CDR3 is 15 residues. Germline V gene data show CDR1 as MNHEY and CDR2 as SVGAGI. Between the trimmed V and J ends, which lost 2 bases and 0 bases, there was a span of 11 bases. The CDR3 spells CASSYSGRGSYEQYF. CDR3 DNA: TGTGCCAGCAGTTACAGCGGAAGGGGCTCCTACGAGCAGTACTTC.

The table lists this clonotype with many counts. The DNA of the CDR3 is TGTGCCAGCACTACCCCCGGACAGTCCTACAATGAGCAGTTCTTC. It specifies CASTTPGQSYNEQFF. The chain combines TRBV12-3 or TRBV12-4 with TRBJ2-1, with a weak D call TRBD1 (6 bases). V was pared by 7 bases and J by 1 base, with 14 bases between. This CDR3 has 15 residues.

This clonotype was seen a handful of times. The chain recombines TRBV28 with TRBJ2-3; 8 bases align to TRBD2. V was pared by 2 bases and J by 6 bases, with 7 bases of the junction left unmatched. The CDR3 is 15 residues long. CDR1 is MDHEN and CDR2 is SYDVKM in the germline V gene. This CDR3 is CASSLERGGRDTQYF. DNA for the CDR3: TGTGCCAGCAGTTTAGAACGGGGGGGCCGGGATACGCAGTATTTT.

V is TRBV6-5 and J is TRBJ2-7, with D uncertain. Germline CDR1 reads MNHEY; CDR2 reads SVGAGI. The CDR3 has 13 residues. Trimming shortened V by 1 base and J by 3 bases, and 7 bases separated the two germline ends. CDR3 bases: TGTGCCAGCAGTTACTACCAGTTCTACGAGCAGTACTTC. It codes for CASSYYQFYEQYF.

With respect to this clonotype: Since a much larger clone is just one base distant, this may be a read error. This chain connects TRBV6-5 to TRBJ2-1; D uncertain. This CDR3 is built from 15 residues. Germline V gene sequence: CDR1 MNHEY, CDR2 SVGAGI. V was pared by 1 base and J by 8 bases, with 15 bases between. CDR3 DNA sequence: TGTGCCAGCAGTTACTACCCCAGGACGTTCTATGAGCAGTTCTTC. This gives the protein CASSYYPRTFYEQFF.

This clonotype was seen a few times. The CDR3 sequence is CASSNRDREKLFF. CDR3 sequence (DNA): TGTGCCAGCAGTAACCGGGACAGAGAAAAACTGTTTTTT. The chain joins TRBV6-5 to TRBJ1-4; 7 bases agree with TRBD1. CDR1 MNHEY and CDR2 SVGAGI come from the germline V gene. The length of the CDR3 is 13 residues. Losses at the gene ends were 5 bases for V and 8 bases for J; bases not matched to a gene: 5.

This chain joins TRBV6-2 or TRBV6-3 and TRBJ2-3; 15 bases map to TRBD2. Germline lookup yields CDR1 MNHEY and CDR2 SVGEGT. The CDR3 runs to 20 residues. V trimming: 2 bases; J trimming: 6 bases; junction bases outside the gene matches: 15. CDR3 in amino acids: CASSYPGTSGGPDLSDTQYF. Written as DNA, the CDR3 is TGTGCCAGCAGTTACCCCGGGACTAGCGGGGGGCCGGATCTATCGGATACGCAGTATTTT.

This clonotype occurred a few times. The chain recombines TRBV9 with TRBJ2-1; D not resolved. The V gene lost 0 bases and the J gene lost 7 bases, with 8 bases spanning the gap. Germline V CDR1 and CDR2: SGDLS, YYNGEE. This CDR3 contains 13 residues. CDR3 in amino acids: CASSVEILNEQFF. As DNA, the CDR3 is TGTGCCAGCAGCGTAGAAATCCTGAATGAGCAGTTCTTC.

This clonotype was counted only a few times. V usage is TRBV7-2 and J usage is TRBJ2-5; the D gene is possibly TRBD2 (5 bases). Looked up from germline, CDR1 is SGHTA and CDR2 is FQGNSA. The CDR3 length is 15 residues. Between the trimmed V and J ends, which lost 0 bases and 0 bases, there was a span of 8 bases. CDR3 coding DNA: TGTGCCAGCAGCTTAGCTGAGGGATACCAAGAGACCCAGTACTTC. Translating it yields CASSLAEGYQETQYF. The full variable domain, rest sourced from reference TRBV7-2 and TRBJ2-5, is GAGVSQSPSNKVTEKGKDVELRCDPISGHTALYWYRQSLGQGLEFLIYFQGNSAPDKSGLPSDRFSAERTGGSVSTLTIQRTQQEDSAVYLCASSLAEGYQETQYFGPGTRLLVL.

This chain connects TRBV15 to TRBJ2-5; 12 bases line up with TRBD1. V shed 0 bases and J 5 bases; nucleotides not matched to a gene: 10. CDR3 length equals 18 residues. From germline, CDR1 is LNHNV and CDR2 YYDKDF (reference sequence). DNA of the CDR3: TGTGCCACCAGCAGAGATGCTGGGACAGGGGGCGATCGGGAGACCCAGTACTTC. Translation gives CATSRDAGTGGDRETQYF.

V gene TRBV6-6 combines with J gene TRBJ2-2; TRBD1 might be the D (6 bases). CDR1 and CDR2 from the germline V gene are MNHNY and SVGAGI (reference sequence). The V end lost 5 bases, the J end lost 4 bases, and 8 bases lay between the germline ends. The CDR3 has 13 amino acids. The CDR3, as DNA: TGTGCCAGCAGTACGACAGGCACCGGGGAGCTGTTTTTT. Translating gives CASSTTGTGELFF.

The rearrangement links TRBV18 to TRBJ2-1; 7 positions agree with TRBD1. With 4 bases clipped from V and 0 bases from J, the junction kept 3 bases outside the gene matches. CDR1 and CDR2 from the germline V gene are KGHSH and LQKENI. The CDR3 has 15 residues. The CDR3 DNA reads TGTGCCAGCTCACAGGGGGCGGGCTCCTACAATGAGCAGTTCTTC. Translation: CASSQGAGSYNEQFF. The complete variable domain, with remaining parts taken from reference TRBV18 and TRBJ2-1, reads NAGVMQNPRHLVRRRGQEARLRCSPMKGHSHVYWYRQLPEEGLKFMVYLQKENIIDESGMPKERFSAEFPKEGPSILRIQQVVRGDSAAYFCASSQGAGSYNEQFFGPGTRLTVL.

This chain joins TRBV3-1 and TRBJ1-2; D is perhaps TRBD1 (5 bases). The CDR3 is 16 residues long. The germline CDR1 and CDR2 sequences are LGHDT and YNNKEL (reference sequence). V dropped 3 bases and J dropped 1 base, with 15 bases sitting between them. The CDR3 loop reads CASSQVRGSGNYGYTF. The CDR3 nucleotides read TGTGCCAGCAGCCAGGTCCGGGGGTCGGGTAACTATGGCTACACCTTC. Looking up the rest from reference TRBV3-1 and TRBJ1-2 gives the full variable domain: DTAVSQTPKYLVTQMGNDKSIKCEQNLGHDTMYWYKQDSKKFLKIMFSYNNKELIINETVPNRFSPKSPDKAHLNLHINSLELGDSAVYFCASSQVRGSGNYGYTFGSGTRLTVV.